These 26 T cell receptor beta chains were all obtained from the same sample, sequenced in a study of T cells in Graves' hyperthyroidism and ophthalmopathy (dated by TCRdb to the late 2010s). Libraries were constructed by multiplex PCR. TCRdb shows the sequencer as Illumina HiSeq 2000. TCR beta CDR3 regions were amplified from RNA transcripts. The first round of RT-PCR for the TCR CDR3 was performed with the HTBI primer set and the Qiagen OneStep RT-PCR kit. TCRdb cleaned the public reads at Q25 with fastp, built clones with MiXCR and kept in-frame beta chains. Rows matching on CDR3 protein sequence are summarized as one entry with the most common DNA and genes. The sample yields around 430,000 distinct CDR3 sequences; under 15% were counted once. Jointly, the top ten make up about 33% of the sample. What was sequenced was blood. These receptors originate from a woman aged 25-40 years with Graves' hyperthyroidism.

The CDR3 reads CASSLGQAGANVLTF. CDR3 coding DNA: TGTGCCAGCAGTCTCGGACAAGCTGGGGCCAACGTCCTGACTTTC. The chain links TRBV7-3 to TRBJ2-6, with D possibly being TRBD1 (5 bases). Germline assignment: CDR1 SGHTA and CDR2 FQGTGA. V was trimmed by 6 bases and J by 2 bases, leaving 11 bases between them. The CDR3 is 15 amino acids.

This clonotype occurred many times. The gene calls are TRBV27 and TRBJ2-3; a possible D gene is TRBD2 (6 bases). Germline V gene lookup returns CDR1 MNHEY and CDR2 SMNVEV (reference sequence). The ends were cut back, 3 bases at V and 4 bases at J, with 8 bases in the middle. The CDR3 runs 13 residues. The CDR3 region has the DNA TGTGCCAGCAGTTTGGGAGGCCCAGATACGCAGTATTTT. This sequence encodes CASSLGGPDTQYF.

A few counts support this clonotype. The chain uses TRBV7-9 and TRBJ2-7; 8 nucleotides align to TRBD2. Germline trimming cut 5 bases from V and 3 bases from J; bases unmatched to any gene: 12. CDR1 and CDR2 from the germline V gene are SEHNR and FQNEAQ (reference sequence). The CDR3 covers 16 residues. CDR3 DNA: TGTGCCAGCAGCCTCAGTGGGGGACTAGTAAACTACGAGCAGTACTTC. Translating it yields CASSLSGGLVNYEQYF.

This clonotype was picked up a small number of times. V and J are TRBV16 and TRBJ1-1; D ambiguous. Per the germline V gene, CDR1 is KGHSY and CDR2 is FQNENV. V dropped 4 bases and J dropped 4 bases, with 16 bases sitting between them. The CDR3 runs 15 residues. CDR3 in DNA: TGTGCCAGCAGCCTATCGGCAGGTTGGGGCACTGAAGCTTTCTTT. Translation: CASSLSAGWGTEAFF. The full variable domain, rest sourced from reference TRBV16 and TRBJ1-1, is GEEVAQTPKHLVRGEGQKAKLYCAPIKGHSYVFWYQQVLKNEFKFLISFQNENVFDETGMPKERFSAKCLPNSPCSLEIQATKLEDSAVYFCASSLSAGWGTEAFFGQGTRLTVV.

This chain links TRBV5-1 with TRBJ1-1; D unresolved. CDR1 is SGHRS, CDR2 YFSETQ, per germline. V was trimmed by 3 bases and J by 9 bases, leaving 9 bases between them. The CDR3 contains 11 residues. CDR3 nucleotide sequence: TGCGCCAGCAGCTGCGGCGGGAAAGCTTTCTTT. Its translation: CASSCGGKAFF.

This chain's CDR3 is CASSRKISGSYEQYF. For the CDR3, the DNA is TGTGCCAGTAGTAGAAAAATTAGCGGTTCCTACGAGCAGTACTTC. This rearrangement joins TRBV19 to TRBJ2-7; maybe TRBD2 (6 bases). V was clipped by 4 bases and J by 1 base, with 14 bases between them. Per the germline V gene, CDR1 is LNHDA and CDR2 is SQIVND (reference sequence). The CDR3 runs to 15 residues.

In its sample, this clonotype was seen a few times. The V and J genes are TRBV12-3 or TRBV12-4 and TRBJ2-7; D might be TRBD2 (6 bases). V was shortened by 6 bases and J by 2 bases, with 20 bases between the two germline ends. The CDR3 extends over 16 amino acids. DNA of the CDR3: TGTGCCAGCAGCCGCCGGGGGAGAGGGCCTACCTACGAGCAGTACTTC. Its protein product is CASSRRGRGPTYEQYF.

This clonotype was recorded many times. The chain uses TRBV20-1 and TRBJ1-1; D is possibly TRBD1 (5 bases). Germline values: CDR1 DFQATT, CDR2 SNEGSKA (reference sequence). The CDR3 has 15 amino acids. Trimming pared 6 bases from V and 1 base from J, leaving 18 bases between. CDR3 in amino acids: CSAPRGSQQNTEAFF. Written as DNA, the CDR3 is TGCAGTGCGCCAAGGGGTTCGCAGCAGAACACTGAAGCTTTCTTT.

V gene TRBV7-9 combines with J gene TRBJ1-2, with 9 bases identical to TRBD1. Germline V gives CDR1 SEHNR, CDR2 FQNEAQ (reference sequence). J gave up 6 bases and V 9 bases, and 11 bases lay outside the gene matches. The CDR3 sequence is 14 residues long. The CDR3 DNA reads TGTGCCAGGAGGGGGGACAGGGCGCCCCATGGCTACACCTTC. This gives the protein CARRGDRAPHGYTF.

Ten or more counts support this clonotype. The chain couples TRBV7-3 to TRBJ2-1, with a tentative D call TRBD2 (6 bases). Germline values: CDR1 SGHTA, CDR2 FQGTGA. V lost 0 bases to trimming and J lost 2 bases, with 17 bases between them. This CDR3 contains 18 residues. The CDR3 loop is CASSLTGPNAGPYNEQFF. Written as DNA, the CDR3 is TGTGCCAGCAGCTTAACGGGCCCGAATGCGGGGCCCTACAATGAGCAGTTCTTC.

This clonotype showed up just a few times. The chain has TRBV6-6 and TRBJ2-2, with TRBD1 matching over 7 bases. Germline CDR1 reads MNHNY; CDR2 reads SVGAGI (reference sequence). This CDR3 has 15 amino acids. The junction had 3 bases not matched to a gene; V was cut back by 0 bases and J by 5 bases. CDR3 sequence (DNA): TGTGCCAGCAGTTACTCCGGGACAGAGACCGGGGAGCTGTTTTTT. It is translated as CASSYSGTETGELFF.

This clonotype was detected many times. The chain has TRBV12-3 or TRBV12-4 and TRBJ2-1; D may be TRBD1 (5 bases). This CDR3 is built from 16 residues. Trimming took off 2 bases at V and 2 bases at J, with 13 bases between the two ends. The CDR3 DNA follows: TGTGCCAGCAGTTTACTAGGGGAAGGGACCTACAATGAGCAGTTCTTC. Translating it yields CASSLLGEGTYNEQFF.

This clonotype was counted ten times or more. The V call is TRBV3-1, the J call TRBJ2-3, with D uncertain. Germline-derived CDR1 and CDR2 are LGHDT and YNNKEL (reference sequence). The CDR3 has 15 amino acids. With 2 bases removed from V and 2 bases from J, the gap between germline ends came to 11 bases. CDR3 protein: CASSQLGQDTDTQYF. The DNA for the CDR3 is TGTGCCAGCAGCCAACTCGGGCAGGACACAGATACGCAGTATTTT.

The sample holds many counts of this clonotype. The chain links TRBV18 to TRBJ2-1; D is ambiguous. Per the germline V gene, CDR1 is KGHSH and CDR2 is LQKENI. This CDR3 is 12 amino acids long. The V end lost 6 bases, the J end lost 5 bases, and 8 bases lay between the germline ends. The CDR3 DNA is TGTGCCAGCTCTCCGGACGACAATGAGCAGTTCTTC. Amino acids: CASSPDDNEQFF.

Worth noting for this clonotype: A much larger clone is a single base away; this may be a read error. The J gene is TRBJ2-1, the V gene TRBV5-1; D not certain. There are 14 residues in the CDR3. Germline-derived CDR1 and CDR2 are SGHRS and YFSETQ. CDR3 sequence: CASSPPASYNEQLF. CDR3 sequence (DNA): TGCGCCAGCAGCCCCCCGGCCTCCTACAATGAGCAGCTCTTC.

This clonotype was counted many times. J is TRBJ2-5 and V is TRBV3-1; no clear D gene. The CDR3 is made up of 16 amino acids. Trimming removed 3 bases from V and 2 bases from J, with 16 bases in between. Germline CDR1 LGHDT, CDR2 YNNKEL (reference sequence). The CDR3 DNA reads as TGTGCCAGCAGCCACCCATCGCTGGGCCTGCAAGAGACCCAGTACTTC. Amino acid sequence: CASSHPSLGLQETQYF.

This rearrangement joins TRBV7-9 to TRBJ2-3; TRBD2 aligns across 10 bases. The CDR3 contains 16 residues. From germline, CDR1 is SEHNR and CDR2 FQNEAQ (reference sequence). The junction had 11 bases not matched to a gene; V was cut back by 5 bases and J by 6 bases. The CDR3 DNA reads as TGTGCCAGCAGCACTCGACTAGCGGGTTCACCCGATACGCAGTATTTT. Its protein product is CASSTRLAGSPDTQYF.

This clonotype has at least ten counts. The chain recombines TRBV7-9 with TRBJ2-2; D gene uncertain. Trimming took off 6 bases at V and 2 bases at J, with 16 bases between the two ends. The CDR3 is 16 amino acids. Germline V gene sequence: CDR1 SEHNR, CDR2 FQNEAQ (reference sequence). The CDR3 is CASSPHPSRNTGELFF. CDR3 coding DNA: TGTGCCAGCAGTCCCCACCCCAGCCGAAACACCGGGGAGCTGTTTTTT.

The table lists this clonotype with a few counts. The V and J genes are TRBV28 and TRBJ1-2; D gene ambiguous. CDR3 length: 11 residues. Trimming removed 3 bases at V and 7 bases at J, with 6 bases between. Germline V lookup: CDR1 MDHEN, CDR2 SYDVKM. The CDR3 loop reads CASSFVGGYTF. CDR3 DNA: TGTGCCAGCAGTTTTGTGGGTGGCTACACCTTC.

This clonotype showed up just a few times. V and J are TRBV6-1 and TRBJ2-7; 7 nucleotides align to TRBD2. CDR1 and CDR2 from the germline V gene are MNHNS and SASEGT. V trimming: 11 bases; J trimming: 5 bases; junction bases outside the gene matches: 12. This CDR3 comprises 13 residues. The DNA for the CDR3 is TGTGCCTCCGCCCGGGGTGGGGGGGACGAGCAGTACTTC. As protein: CASARGGGDEQYF.

This clonotype was observed a few times. This may come from a read error, since a much larger clone is one base off. The genes are TRBV18 and TRBJ1-4; 7 bases match TRBD1. The CDR3 totals 14 residues. In germline, CDR1 is KGHSH, CDR2 LQKENI. CDR3 sequence reads: CGSSPLTGNEKLFF. CDR3 in DNA: TGTGGCAGCTCACCACTGACAGGGAATGAAAAACTGTTTTTT.

The chain recombines TRBV30 with TRBJ1-5; unclear D gene. Germline V gene data show CDR1 as GTSNPN and CDR2 as SVGIG (reference sequence). This CDR3 comprises 12 residues. V was clipped by 3 bases and J by 7 bases, with 10 bases between them. This chain's CDR3 is CAWSHSVQPQHF. In DNA form, the CDR3 reads TGTGCCTGGAGCCATTCGGTACAGCCCCAGCATTTT.

This chain connects TRBV5-1 to TRBJ2-5; 14 nucleotides align to TRBD2. Germline V lookup: CDR1 SGHRS, CDR2 YFSETQ. With V trimmed by 3 bases and J by 3 bases, 1 base remained unmatched. CDR3 length: 15 amino acids. CDR3 amino acids: CASSWGLAGEETQYF. The CDR3 DNA reads as TGCGCCAGCAGCTGGGGACTAGCGGGGGAAGAGACCCAGTACTTC.

This clonotype was counted many times. The rearrangement uses TRBV20-1 and TRBJ2-7, with TRBD1 identical over 9 bases. There are 14 residues in the CDR3. V was pared by 3 bases and J by 3 bases, with 6 bases of the junction left unmatched. Germline assignment: CDR1 DFQATT and CDR2 SNEGSKA (reference sequence). CDR3 residues: CSASKGTGSYEQYF. The CDR3 DNA reads as TGCAGTGCTAGTAAGGGGACAGGGAGCTACGAGCAGTACTTC.

This clonotype has at least ten counts. This chain joins TRBV15 and TRBJ2-3; D uncertain. The germline V gene has CDR1 LNHNV and CDR2 YYDKDF (reference sequence). This CDR3 is 14 amino acids long. The V gene lost 6 bases and the J gene lost 2 bases, with 12 bases spanning the gap. The CDR3 here is CATSPDWNTDTQYF. CDR3 nucleotides: TGTGCCACCAGTCCTGACTGGAACACAGATACGCAGTATTTT.

This clonotype was recorded many times. This chain connects TRBV11-1 to TRBJ2-7; D gene ambiguous. The germline CDR1 and CDR2 sequences are SGHAT and FQDESV (reference sequence). The CDR3 sequence is 12 residues long. V was cut by 5 bases and J by 3 bases, with 8 bases left in between. The CDR3 is CASSLPDYEQYF. The CDR3 DNA follows: TGTGCCAGCAGCCTCCCGGACTACGAGCAGTACTTC.